Presented here are 15 T cell receptor beta chains from one specimen sequenced in a study of spatial heterogeneity in lung cancer. Study results and caveats: Tracking of tumor mutation counts was seen in expanded intratumoral alpha and beta TCR counts.

Sample time point: sample taken at primary tumor resection. TCRdb passed the 5' RACE reads through MiXCR, listing each CDR3 protein once. This repertoire shows around 20,000 distinct CDR3 sequences, 7% to 7.5% found once; its top ten account for roughly 20%. These receptors are not linked to any known antigen. Sequenced here: lung tumor tissue, sampled at surgery. Receptors originate from a female donor with early-stage non-small cell lung cancer.

In this sample, this clonotype turned up many times. V is TRBV28 and J is TRBJ2-7; D might be TRBD1 (6 bases). This CDR3 has 11 residues. Germline assignment: CDR1 MDHEN and CDR2 SYDVKM. Trimming removed 7 bases from V and 6 bases from J, with 10 bases in between. In nucleotides, the CDR3 is TGTGCCAGCACTGACAGGACCGAGCAGTACTTC. Protein product: CASTDRTEQYF.

The V call is TRBV11-2, the J call TRBJ2-1; D might be TRBD2 (7 bases). Germline V gene lookup returns CDR1 SGHAT and CDR2 FQNNGV. CDR3 length equals 14 residues. Trimming cost V 2 bases and J 9 bases, with 14 bases left between them. CDR3 nucleotides: TGTGCCAGCAGCTTAATCCGGGGGGCTGGTGAGCAGTTCTTC. It yields the protein CASSLIRGAGEQFF.

The sample holds many counts of this clonotype. The chain uses TRBV6-6 and TRBJ2-2; no reliable D call. Trimming removed 5 bases from V and 1 base from J, with 8 bases in between. CDR3 length: 14 residues. Looked up from germline, CDR1 is MNHNY and CDR2 is SVGAGI (reference sequence). This chain's CDR3 is CASSVTQNTGELFF. CDR3 sequence (DNA): TGTGCCAGCAGTGTCACACAGAACACCGGGGAGCTGTTTTTT.

This clonotype was seen at least ten times. The chain uses TRBV7-8 and TRBJ2-5, with unresolved D. V dropped 2 bases and J dropped 2 bases, with 6 bases sitting between them. The CDR3 covers 13 residues. Germline V CDR1 and CDR2: SGHVS, FQNEAQ. DNA for the CDR3: TGTGCCAGCAGCTTATCCGAGCAAGAGACCCAGTACTTC. Protein sequence: CASSLSEQETQYF.

This clonotype was found a few times. The chain combines TRBV7-9 with TRBJ1-5; 7 nucleotides agree with TRBD1. The CDR3 length is 16 residues. Germline assignment: CDR1 SEHNR and CDR2 FQNEAQ (reference sequence). Unmatched junction bases numbered 8, after V lost 5 bases and J lost 1 base. This chain's CDR3 is CASSLEGGQSNQPQHF. In DNA, the CDR3 is TGTGCCAGCAGCCTCGAGGGGGGACAGAGCAATCAGCCCCAGCATTTT.

To note about this clonotype: At one end, the junction sequence differs from germline, possibly due to a read error. The chain is built from TRBV20-1 and TRBJ1-1; D is unclear. The germline V gene encodes CDR1 DFQATT and CDR2 SNEGSKA (reference sequence). The length of the CDR3 is 17 residues. Here the CDR3 DNA reads TGCGGTGCTAGAGCGGCTGGTGGGGATCCGGGGAACACTGAAGCTTTCTTT. Its translation is CGARAAGGDPGNTEAFF.

This clonotype was found once. The chain is built from TRBV5-1 and TRBJ2-7; D not resolved. With 2 bases removed from V and 0 bases from J, the gap between germline ends came to 12 bases. The CDR3 has 15 residues. Germline CDR1 reads SGHRS; CDR2 reads YFSETQ. The DNA for the CDR3 is TGCGCCAGCAGCTTAAGACCCAGGAGCTCCTACGAGCAGTACTTC. This encodes CASSLRPRSSYEQYF.

The rearrangement links TRBV10-3 to TRBJ2-2; 9 bases align to TRBD1. This CDR3 is built from 14 residues. V gave up 10 bases and J gave up 2 bases; unmatched junction bases: 5. CDR1 and CDR2 (germline): ENHRY, SYGVKD. The DNA of the CDR3 is TGTGCCACCCGGACAGGGGCTAACACCGGGGAGCTGTTTTTT. Protein sequence: CATRTGANTGELFF.

This clonotype occurred many times. CDR3: CASEGLAGGSYEQYF. The CDR3 DNA reads as TGTGCCAGCGAAGGACTAGCGGGGGGATCGTACGAGCAGTACTTC. The chain recombines TRBV2 with TRBJ2-7; 14 nucleotides align to TRBD2. Germline V gene lookup returns CDR1 SNHLY and CDR2 FYNNEI. Trimming at V came to 8 bases and at J to 4 bases, leaving 7 bases not matched to a gene. CDR3 length: 15 amino acids.

This clonotype was seen many times. This chain connects TRBV3-1 to TRBJ2-7; tentatively, D is TRBD2 (5 bases). V was shortened by 4 bases and J by 6 bases, with 10 bases between the two germline ends. The CDR3 length is 12 residues. Germline CDR1 is LGHDT and CDR2 is YNNKEL (reference sequence). Here the CDR3 DNA reads TGTGCCAGCAGCCTGGTTGAGGGCGAGCAGTACTTC. It yields the protein CASSLVEGEQYF.

This clonotype was counted ten times or more. The gene calls are TRBV6-2 or TRBV6-3 and TRBJ2-3; tentative D call: TRBD1 (6 bases). The CDR3 consists of 14 residues. From germline, CDR1 is MNHEY and CDR2 SVGEGT. V was cut by 2 bases and J by 4 bases, with 10 bases left in between. CDR3 in amino acids: CASSYVAGADTQYF. The CDR3 nucleotides are TGTGCCAGCAGTTACGTGGCAGGGGCAGATACGCAGTATTTT.

Ten or more counts support this clonotype. The CDR3 DNA is TGTGCCAGCAGCTTAACCGGAGGGCTCCAAGAGACCCAGTACTTC. Translation gives CASSLTGGLQETQYF. The V gene is TRBV13, the J gene TRBJ2-5; D possibly corresponds to TRBD2 (6 bases). V gave up 2 bases and J gave up 1 base, with 11 bases separating them. CDR1 PRHDT and CDR2 FYEKMQ come from the germline V gene (reference sequence). This CDR3 comprises 15 residues.

This clonotype is judged medium-sized. The CDR3 protein is CASSLLVGAKNIQYF. CDR3 nucleotides: TGCGCCAGCAGCCTACTCGTGGGAGCCAAAAACATTCAGTACTTC. The chain combines TRBV5-1 with TRBJ2-4; the D is unclear. This CDR3 region has 15 residues. Trimming left V 4 bases short and J 0 bases short, with 11 bases between. Looked up from germline, CDR1 is SGHRS and CDR2 is YFSETQ.

This clonotype occurred many times. The chain uses TRBV12-3 or TRBV12-4 and TRBJ1-2; 9 bases are a match to TRBD1. CDR3 length: 13 amino acids. Unmatched junction bases numbered 6, after V lost 6 bases and J lost 7 bases. The CDR3 reads CASSPRDRVGYTF. CDR3 sequence (DNA): TGTGCCAGCAGCCCTCGGGACAGGGTTGGCTACACCTTC.

Many counts were recorded for this clonotype. The genes are TRBV20-1 and TRBJ2-3; D is uncertain. Germline assignment: CDR1 DFQATT and CDR2 SNEGSKA (reference sequence). The germline V and J ends were trimmed by 6 bases and 1 base, with 14 bases remaining between them. CDR3 length equals 14 residues. The CDR3 sequence: CSAPPQRGTDTQYF. The CDR3 nucleotides read TGCAGTGCCCCACCCCAGCGCGGCACAGATACGCAGTATTTT.